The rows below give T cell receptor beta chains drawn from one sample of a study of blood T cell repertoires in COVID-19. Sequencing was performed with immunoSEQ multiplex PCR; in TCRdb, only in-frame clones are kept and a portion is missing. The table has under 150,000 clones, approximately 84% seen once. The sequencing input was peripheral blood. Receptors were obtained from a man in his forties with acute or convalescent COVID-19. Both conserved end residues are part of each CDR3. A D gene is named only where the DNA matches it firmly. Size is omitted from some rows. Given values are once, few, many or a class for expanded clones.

DNA: TGTGCCAGCAGTGAAATTGCAGTCGAGACCCAGTACTTC
CDR3: CASSEIAVETQYF
size: NA
D: NA
J: TRBJ2-5
V: TRBV25-1

DNA: TGTGCCAGCAGCTTGGGGCGGGGAAACATTCAGTACTTC
CDR3: CASSLGRGNIQYF
size: NA
D: NA
J: TRBJ2-4
V: TRBV13

DNA: TGTGCCAGCAGCCAATCGGCTGTTAGCGGGGGGCTAGCCAAAAACATTCAGTACTTC
CDR3: CASSQSAVSGGLAKNIQYF
size: NA
D: TRBD2
J: TRBJ2-4
V: TRBV3-1/TRBV3-2

DNA: TGCGCCAGCAGCCAAGATAGGGGACACATCAATCAGCCCCAGCATTTT
CDR3: CASSQDRGHINQPQHF
size: NA
D: NA
J: TRBJ1-5
V: TRBV4-1

DNA: TGCGCCAGCAGTGAGGACACCTCTGGAAACACCATATATTTT
CDR3: CASSEDTSGNTIYF
size: once
D: NA
J: TRBJ1-3
V: TRBV10-1

DNA: TGCGCCAGCAGCCAAGAGGCGGACGGGACAGGGTCCTACGAGCAGTACTTC
CDR3: CASSQEADGTGSYEQYF
size: NA
D: TRBD1
J: TRBJ2-7
V: TRBV4-1

DNA: TGTGCCTGGACGAAGGGGCCTGCCTACGAGCAGTACTTC
CDR3: CAWTKGPAYEQYF
size: NA
D: NA
J: TRBJ2-7
V: TRBV30

DNA: TGTGCCAGTAGTCCACAGGCTACTACGGGCAATCAGCCCCAGCATTTT
CDR3: CASSPQATTGNQPQHF
size: NA
D: NA
J: TRBJ1-5
V: TRBV19

DNA: TGTGCCAGCAGTGAAGATCTCGATAGCAACAATCAGCCCCAGCATTTT
CDR3: CASSEDLDSNNQPQHF
size: NA
D: NA
J: TRBJ1-5
V: TRBV2

DNA: TGTGCCAGCAGCCAGAGCGAACTAGCGGGAAAAAATGAGCAGTTCTTC
CDR3: CASSQSELAGKNEQFF
size: NA
D: TRBD2
J: TRBJ2-1
V: TRBV3-1/TRBV3-2

DNA: TGTGCCAGTAGTAATACAGGGGGCGCGTGGACTGAAGCTTTCTTT
CDR3: CASSNTGGAWTEAFF
size: NA
D: TRBD1
J: TRBJ1-1
V: TRBV19

DNA: TGTGCCAGCAGCTTATTCCCAGATAAAGAAGCTTTCTTT
CDR3: CASSLFPDKEAFF
size: NA
D: NA
J: TRBJ1-1
V: TRBV7-2

DNA: TGTGCCAGCAGTTACCGGTGGCAGGACTCCACAGATACGCAGTATTTT
CDR3: CASSYRWQDSTDTQYF
size: NA
D: NA
J: TRBJ2-3
V: TRBV6-2/TRBV6-3

DNA: TGTGCCAGCAGCGTTTGGGATTCGAAGGGGGAAGCTTTCTTT
CDR3: CASSVWDSKGEAFF
size: NA
D: NA
J: TRBJ1-1
V: TRBV9

DNA: TGTGCCAGCAGTGAACCCGGACAGGGAAACACTGAAGCTTTCTTT
CDR3: CASSEPGQGNTEAFF
size: NA
D: TRBD1
J: TRBJ1-1
V: TRBV25-1

DNA: TGTGCCAGCCGTCCCCGACTCGGGTCTGGCACAGATACGCAGTATTTT
CDR3: CASRPRLGSGTDTQYF
size: NA
D: NA
J: TRBJ2-3
V: TRBV18

DNA: TGCGCCAGCAGCCTAACAAGATTGGGGCGAGAGACCCAGTACTTC
CDR3: CASSLTRLGRETQYF
size: NA
D: NA
J: TRBJ2-5
V: TRBV4-1

DNA: TGTGCCAGCTCTGGCGGGGGTGGAACCGGGGAGCTGTTTTTT
CDR3: CASSGGGGTGELFF
size: few
D: TRBD2
J: TRBJ2-2
V: TRBV9

DNA: TGTGCCAGCAGCTTAGTAACAGGGACTGAAGCTTTCTTT
CDR3: CASSLVTGTEAFF
size: NA
D: NA
J: TRBJ1-1
V: TRBV7-2

DNA: TGCGCCAGCAGCCAAGATGGCAGCTATGGCTACACCTTC
CDR3: CASSQDGSYGYTF
size: few
D: NA
J: TRBJ1-2
V: TRBV4-1

DNA: TGTGCCAGCAGTGAAAGTCTAGCGGGGCCTGCGGAGACCCAGTACTTC
CDR3: CASSESLAGPAETQYF
size: NA
D: TRBD2
J: TRBJ2-5
V: TRBV2

DNA: TGTGCCAGCAGTGCGAGGGGGCTCAATAATTCACCCCTCCACTTT
CDR3: CASSARGLNNSPLHF
size: NA
D: TRBD1
J: TRBJ1-6
V: TRBV2

DNA: TGTGCCAGCAGCTCGCTGCCCCAGGGGGCCACCGGGGAGCTGTTTTTT
CDR3: CASSSLPQGATGELFF
size: NA
D: TRBD1
J: TRBJ2-2
V: TRBV13

DNA: TGCAGTGCTAGTGCTGCCCGGGGGGGGGACGAGCAGTACTTC
CDR3: CSASAARGGDEQYF
size: NA
D: TRBD2
J: TRBJ2-7
V: TRBV20-1

DNA: TGCGCCAGCAGCTTCACGTACAAAGAGACCCAGTACTTC
CDR3: CASSFTYKETQYF
size: NA
D: NA
J: TRBJ2-5
V: TRBV5-1

DNA: TGTGCCAGCAGCGTAGATTCGAATCAAGGGAGATACAATGAGCAGTTCTTC
CDR3: CASSVDSNQGRYNEQFF
size: once
D: NA
J: TRBJ2-1
V: TRBV9

DNA: TGTGCCAGCAGCCAAGAAATTCGGGGTTCCGAGCAGTACTTC
CDR3: CASSQEIRGSEQYF
size: NA
D: NA
J: TRBJ2-7
V: TRBV4-2

DNA: TGTGCCAGCAGCTTAGTTATAGGGGAGGGGTTCGTTGGGGCCAACGTCCTGACTTTC
CDR3: CASSLVIGEGFVGANVLTF
size: NA
D: TRBD2
J: TRBJ2-6
V: TRBV7-9

DNA: TGTGCCATCAGGCCGGGACTAGCGGGGGGCGCAGATACGCAGTATTTT
CDR3: CAIRPGLAGGADTQYF
size: once
D: TRBD2
J: TRBJ2-3
V: TRBV10-3

DNA: TGTGCCAGCAGTCCTACTAGCGGGGGGTACAATGAGCAGTTCTTC
CDR3: CASSPTSGGYNEQFF
size: NA
D: TRBD2
J: TRBJ2-1
V: TRBV6-5

DNA: TGTGCCAGCAGCTTTACTAGCGGGGGGGCAGGGACAGATACGCAGTATTTT
CDR3: CASSFTSGGAGTDTQYF
size: NA
D: TRBD2
J: TRBJ2-3
V: TRBV5-6

DNA: TGTGCCAGCAGCTTATTAGCTGCGCCGGGTGGCTACACCTTC
CDR3: CASSLLAAPGGYTF
size: NA
D: NA
J: TRBJ1-2
V: TRBV7-3

DNA: TGTGCCATCAGTGAAGGGGGGGGGCGAAGCATTCAGTACTTC
CDR3: CAISEGGGRSIQYF
size: NA
D: NA
J: TRBJ2-4
V: TRBV10-3

DNA: TGTGCCAGCAGCCGTCATACCGGGACTAGCCAAGAGACCCAGTACTTC
CDR3: CASSRHTGTSQETQYF
size: NA
D: TRBD2
J: TRBJ2-5
V: TRBV3-1/TRBV3-2

DNA: TGTGCCTGGAGTCTCCAGGGGTGGTATACCTACGAGCAGTACTTC
CDR3: CAWSLQGWYTYEQYF
size: NA
D: NA
J: TRBJ2-7
V: TRBV30

DNA: TGTGCCAGTCAGAGGAGCGGCAATCAGCCCCAGCATTTT
CDR3: CASQRSGNQPQHF
size: few
D: NA
J: TRBJ1-5
V: TRBV19

DNA: TGTGCCAGCAGTTTCTCTAGCGGGGCGAACACCGGGGAGCTGTTTTTT
CDR3: CASSFSSGANTGELFF
size: NA
D: TRBD2
J: TRBJ2-2
V: TRBV6-5

DNA: TGTGCCAGCAGCCCAAGTTCTGGGGTTCGGGATGAAGCTTTCTTT
CDR3: CASSPSSGVRDEAFF
size: NA
D: NA
J: TRBJ1-1
V: TRBV7-2

DNA: TGCGCCAGCAGCCCAGGAGGGGGCCGCCACACAGATACGCAGTATTTT
CDR3: CASSPGGGRHTDTQYF
size: NA
D: NA
J: TRBJ2-3
V: TRBV4-3

DNA: TGTGCCTGGGAAAAGGGACAGGCAAGCACAGATACGCAGTATTTT
CDR3: CAWEKGQASTDTQYF
size: NA
D: TRBD1
J: TRBJ2-3
V: TRBV30

DNA: TGCGCCAGCAGCCAAGTGAGAGAATTGAACTATGGCTACACCTTC
CDR3: CASSQVRELNYGYTF
size: NA
D: NA
J: TRBJ1-2
V: TRBV4-3

DNA: TGTGCCACCAGCGAGGGGAGGATCTCTGGAAACACCATATATTTT
CDR3: CATSEGRISGNTIYF
size: NA
D: NA
J: TRBJ1-3
V: TRBV15

DNA: TGCGCCAGCAGCACGGGGACAGGGGGCCCATACAATGAGCAGTTCTTC
CDR3: CASSTGTGGPYNEQFF
size: NA
D: TRBD1
J: TRBJ2-1
V: TRBV5-1

DNA: TGTGCCAGTAGTGCCCGTGTGGGCGCAGATACGCAGTATTTT
CDR3: CASSARVGADTQYF
size: NA
D: NA
J: TRBJ2-3
V: TRBV19

DNA: TGTGCCAGCAGAATAGGACTTAACTATGGCTACACCTTC
CDR3: CASRIGLNYGYTF
size: NA
D: NA
J: TRBJ1-2
V: TRBV12-3/TRBV12-4

DNA: TGCGCCAGCAGCGTGGGAGGGAACCACGAGCAGTACTTC
CDR3: CASSVGGNHEQYF
size: NA
D: TRBD2
J: TRBJ2-7
V: TRBV5-1

DNA: TGTGCCAGCAGTTTAGGAGAGGGAAGCGAGCAGTACTTC
CDR3: CASSLGEGSEQYF
size: NA
D: NA
J: TRBJ2-7
V: TRBV12-3/TRBV12-4

DNA: TGTGCCAGCAGGGGACAGGGGGGACAGCCCCAGCATTTT
CDR3: CASRGQGGQPQHF
size: NA
D: TRBD1
J: TRBJ1-5
V: TRBV6-5

DNA: TGTGCCAGTAGTCTCCGGGACAGTATGAATTCACCCCTCCACTTT
CDR3: CASSLRDSMNSPLHF
size: NA
D: TRBD1
J: TRBJ1-6
V: TRBV19

DNA: TGTGCCAGCAGTGATTTCAGAAAACTGTTTTTT
CDR3: CASSDFRKLFF
size: NA
D: NA
J: TRBJ1-4
V: TRBV6-1

DNA: TGTGCCAGTAGTATTGGTAGCGGGGGGGCTGGTGTCGTGTCGAGAGATACGCAGTATTTT
CDR3: CASSIGSGGAGVVSRDTQYF
size: NA
D: TRBD2
J: TRBJ2-3
V: TRBV19

DNA: TGTGCCTGGGCCCCGGGACAGGGATGGGCTAGGGCTTTCTTT
CDR3: CAWAPGQGWARAFF
size: NA
D: TRBD1
J: TRBJ1-1
V: TRBV30

DNA: TGTGCCAGCAGCGTAGACCCAGGGCGTCAGCCCCAGCATTTT
CDR3: CASSVDPGRQPQHF
size: NA
D: NA
J: TRBJ1-5
V: TRBV9

DNA: NA
CDR3: CASSKVGQGATNEKLFF
size: once
D: NA
J: TRBJ1-4
V: TRBV21-1

DNA: TGTGCCAGCAGCTTAGGGAAGCGGGGGACTCCGGAGACCCAGTACTTC
CDR3: CASSLGKRGTPETQYF
size: NA
D: TRBD2
J: TRBJ2-5
V: TRBV11-1

DNA: TGTGCCATCAGTGAGCCTAGCGGGGGGTCAGATACGCAGTATTTT
CDR3: CAISEPSGGSDTQYF
size: NA
D: TRBD2
J: TRBJ2-3
V: TRBV10-3

DNA: TGTGCCAGCAGTGAAGCGCTTCTGGGTCGGAGTGAAAAACTGTTTTTT
CDR3: CASSEALLGRSEKLFF
size: few
D: NA
J: TRBJ1-4
V: TRBV6-1

DNA: TGTGCCAGCAACGAGGGGGGGGATGGCTACACCTTC
CDR3: CASNEGGDGYTF
size: NA
D: NA
J: TRBJ1-2
V: TRBV6-5

DNA: TGCGCCAGCAGCCAATTACGACCGATTGGACAGGACTCCTACGAGCAGTACTTC
CDR3: CASSQLRPIGQDSYEQYF
size: NA
D: TRBD1
J: TRBJ2-7
V: TRBV4-3